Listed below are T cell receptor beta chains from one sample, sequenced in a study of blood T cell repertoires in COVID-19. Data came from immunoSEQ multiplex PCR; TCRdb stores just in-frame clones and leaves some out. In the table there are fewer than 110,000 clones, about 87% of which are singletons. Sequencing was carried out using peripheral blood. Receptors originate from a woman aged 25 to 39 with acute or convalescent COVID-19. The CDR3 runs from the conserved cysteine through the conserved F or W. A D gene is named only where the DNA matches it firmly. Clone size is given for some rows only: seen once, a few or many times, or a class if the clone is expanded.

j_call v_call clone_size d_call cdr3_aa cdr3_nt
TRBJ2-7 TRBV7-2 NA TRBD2 CASSAGTSGFYEQYF TGTGCCAGCAGCGCAGGGACTAGCGGGTTCTACGAGCAGTACTTC
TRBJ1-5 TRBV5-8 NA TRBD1 CASNRQGHQPQHF TGTGCCAGCAACCGACAGGGACATCAGCCCCAGCATTTT
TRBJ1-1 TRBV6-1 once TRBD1 CASSEDRDTEAFF TGTGCCAGCAGTGAGGACAGGGACACTGAAGCTTTCTTT
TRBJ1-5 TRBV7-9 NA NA CASSLAGGNGNQPQHF TGTGCCAGCAGCTTAGCGGGGGGTAACGGGAATCAGCCCCAGCATTTT
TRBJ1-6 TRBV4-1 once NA CASSQDGGRGFSYNSPLHF TGCGCCAGCAGCCAAGATGGTGGACGGGGATTCTCCTATAATTCACCCCTCCACTTT
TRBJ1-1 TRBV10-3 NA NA CATIVDGTNTEAFF TGTGCCACCATCGTGGACGGGACAAACACTGAAGCTTTCTTT
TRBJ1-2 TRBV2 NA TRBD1 CASSYGTDYGYTF TGTGCCAGCAGTTACGGGACAGACTATGGCTACACCTTC
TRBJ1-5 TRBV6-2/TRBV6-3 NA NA CASSDDTAKAQPQHF TGTGCCAGCAGCGATGACACGGCCAAAGCTCAGCCCCAGCATTTT
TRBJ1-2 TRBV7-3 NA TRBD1 CASSLQGSAPGQGSHYGYTF TGTGCCAGCAGCCTACAAGGGTCTGCGCCGGGACAGGGGTCTCACTATGGCTACACCTTC
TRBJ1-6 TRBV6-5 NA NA CASMAMVGSPLHF TGTGCCAGCATGGCCATGGTTGGTTCACCCCTCCACTTT
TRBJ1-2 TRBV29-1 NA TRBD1 CSVGGQGDYGYTF TGCAGCGTTGGGGGCCAGGGGGACTATGGCTACACCTTC
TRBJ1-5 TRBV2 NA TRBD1 CASSGTGGNQPQHF TGTGCCAGCAGCGGGACAGGGGGGAATCAGCCCCAGCATTTT
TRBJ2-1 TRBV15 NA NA CATSRAETVWTEQFF TGTGCCACCAGCAGAGCCGAGACAGTCTGGACTGAGCAGTTCTTC
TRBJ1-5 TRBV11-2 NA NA CASSTTGMGQPQHF TGTGCCAGCAGCACGACAGGAATGGGCCAGCCCCAGCATTTT
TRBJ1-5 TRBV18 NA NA CASSRVMQRDSNQPQHF TGTGCCAGCTCAAGGGTAATGCAACGGGATAGCAATCAGCCCCAGCATTTT
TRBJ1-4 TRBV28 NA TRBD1 CASSPTGGLEKLFF TGTGCCAGCAGCCCGACAGGGGGCCTAGAAAAACTGTTTTTT
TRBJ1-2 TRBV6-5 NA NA CATSGEIHNYGYTF TGTGCCACTAGTGGCGAAATCCATAACTATGGCTACACCTTC
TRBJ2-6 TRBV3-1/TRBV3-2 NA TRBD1 CASSRPGTGGRGANVLTF TGTGCCAGCAGCCGCCCCGGGACAGGGGGTAGGGGGGCCAACGTCCTGACTTTC
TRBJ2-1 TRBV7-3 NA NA CASSKTTSTYNEQFF TGTGCCAGCAGCAAAACCACTAGCACCTACAATGAGCAGTTCTTC
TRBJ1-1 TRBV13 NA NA CASSSGNTEAFF TGTGCCAGCAGCTCGGGGAACACTGAAGCTTTCTTT
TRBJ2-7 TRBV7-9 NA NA CASSLSAYEQYF TGTGCCAGCAGCTTATCTGCCTACGAGCAGTACTTC
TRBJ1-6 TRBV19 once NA CATRFSYNSPLHF TGTGCCACCCGGTTTTCCTATAATTCACCCCTCCACTTT
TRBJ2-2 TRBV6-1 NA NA CASGAPVSGGNTGELFF TGTGCCAGCGGTGCCCCCGTCTCGGGGGGCAACACCGGGGAGCTGTTTTTT
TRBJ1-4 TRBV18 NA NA CASSPSRTSLEKLFF TGTGCCAGCTCTCCCAGCAGGACAAGCTTGGAAAAACTGTTTTTT
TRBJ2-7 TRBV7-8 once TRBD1 CASRRNTGASYEQYF TGTGCCAGCCGCCGCAATACAGGGGCCAGCTACGAGCAGTACTTC
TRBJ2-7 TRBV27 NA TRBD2 CASTKGRAGGFSYEQYF TGTGCCAGCACAAAAGGGAGAGCGGGGGGGTTCTCCTACGAGCAGTACTTC
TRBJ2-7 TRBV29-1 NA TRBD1 CSAGTDYEQYF TGCAGCGCTGGGACAGACTACGAGCAGTACTTC
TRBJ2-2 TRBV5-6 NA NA CASSASGRANTGELFF TGTGCCAGCAGCGCGAGTGGCAGGGCGAACACCGGGGAGCTGTTTTTT
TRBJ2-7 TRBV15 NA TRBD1 CATKPDREDFYEQYF TGTGCCACCAAACCGGACAGGGAAGATTTCTACGAGCAGTACTTC
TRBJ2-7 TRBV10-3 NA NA CAISESTPYEQYF TGTGCCATCAGTGAGTCGACTCCCTACGAGCAGTACTTC
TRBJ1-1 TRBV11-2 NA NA CASSRGRDSTEAFF TGTGCCAGCAGCCGGGGGAGGGATTCCACTGAAGCTTTCTTT
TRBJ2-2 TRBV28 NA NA CASTGHSGTGELFF TGTGCCAGCACCGGACATTCAGGCACCGGGGAGCTGTTTTTT
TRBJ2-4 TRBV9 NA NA CASSVGIGTGIQYF TGTGCCAGCAGCGTAGGGATCGGAACGGGCATTCAGTACTTC
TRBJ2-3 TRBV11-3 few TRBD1 CASSLDGQDRVRGTDTQYF TGTGCCAGCAGCTTAGATGGACAAGACAGGGTGAGGGGCACAGATACGCAGTATTTT
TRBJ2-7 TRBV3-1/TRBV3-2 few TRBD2 CASSQAGLAGSEQYF TGTGCCAGCAGCCAAGCAGGTTTAGCGGGGTCCGAGCAGTACTTC
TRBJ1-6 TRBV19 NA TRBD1 CASSQQGQENSPLHF TGTGCCAGTAGTCAACAGGGACAGGAGAATTCACCCCTCCACTTT
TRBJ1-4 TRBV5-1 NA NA CASSLGVLLREKLFF TGCGCCAGCAGCTTGGGCGTCCTCCTCCGGGAAAAACTGTTTTTT
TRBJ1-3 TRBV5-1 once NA CASSFDSASGNTIYF TGCGCCAGCAGCTTCGACAGCGCCTCTGGAAACACCATATATTTT
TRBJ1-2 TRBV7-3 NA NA CASSLTGRLGNREGLNYGYTF TGTGCCAGCAGCTTAACGGGTCGTTTAGGGAACAGGGAAGGCCTTAACTATGGCTACACCTTC
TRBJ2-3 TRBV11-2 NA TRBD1 CASSPQGQDAPDTQYF TGTGCCAGCAGCCCACAAGGACAGGACGCCCCAGATACGCAGTATTTT
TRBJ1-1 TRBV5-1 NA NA CASSLAGDSGGEAFF TGCGCCAGCAGCTTGGCGGGAGATTCTGGAGGGGAAGCTTTCTTT
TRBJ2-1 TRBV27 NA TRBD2 CASRDGGGYNEQFF TGTGCCAGCAGAGATGGCGGGGGGTACAATGAGCAGTTCTTC
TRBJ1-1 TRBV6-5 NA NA CASSYGRTTEAFF TGTGCCAGCAGTTACGGGAGGACCACTGAAGCTTTCTTT
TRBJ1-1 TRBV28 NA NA CASSSDRLGTEAFF TGTGCCAGCAGTTCCGACAGGCTGGGGACTGAAGCTTTCTTT
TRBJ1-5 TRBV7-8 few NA CASSLGQGDQPQHF TGTGCCAGCAGCTTAGGTCAGGGCGACCAGCCCCAGCATTTT
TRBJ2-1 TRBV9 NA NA CASSVERASYNEQFF TGTGCCAGCAGCGTAGAGCGGGCCTCCTACAATGAGCAGTTCTTC
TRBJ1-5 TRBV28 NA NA CASSNRLDQPQHF TGTGCCAGCAGCAACAGGTTAGATCAGCCCCAGCATTTT
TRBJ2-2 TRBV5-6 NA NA CASSPRTTGELFF TGTGCCAGCAGCCCACGGACTACCGGGGAGCTGTTTTTT